Below are 5 T cell receptor beta chains sequenced from a single sample in a study of blood T cell repertoires in COVID-19. Profiling relied on immunoSEQ multiplex PCR, and the TCRdb table lists in-frame clones only, not all of them. The table includes around 170,000 clones, 84% detected once. Material for sequencing was PBMCs or T cells enriched from blood (not recorded which). These receptors came from a man between 45 and 60 years old who had recovered from COVID-19.

The chain uses TRBV5-4 and TRBJ1-2, with TRBD1 identical over 7 bases. This CDR3 is 13 amino acids long. Germline CDR1 and CDR2: SGHNT and YYREEE (reference sequence). V trimming: 5 bases; J trimming: 8 bases; junction bases outside the gene matches: 9. CDR3 sequence: CASRSGQADGYTF. The CDR3 DNA reads as TGTGCCAGCAGATCCGGACAGGCGGACGGCTACACCTTC.

The chain recombines TRBV7-9 with TRBJ2-1; D not certain. V was trimmed by 0 bases and J by 6 bases, leaving 3 bases between them. The germline gives CDR1 SEHNR, CDR2 FQNEAQ (reference sequence). There are 12 residues in the CDR3. The CDR3 sequence: CASSLAANEQFF. The CDR3 coding sequence is TGTGCCAGCAGCTTAGCAGCCAATGAGCAGTTCTTC.

The V gene is TRBV5-1, the J gene TRBJ2-3; D unclear. Trimming shortened V by 0 bases and J by 0 bases, and 5 bases separated the two germline ends. Germline CDR1 and CDR2: SGHRS and YFSETQ. The CDR3 is made up of 14 amino acids. The CDR3 loop reads CASSLEQSTDTQYF. The CDR3 DNA is TGCGCCAGCAGCTTGGAACAGAGCACAGATACGCAGTATTTT. The variable domain in full, with the rest retrieved from reference TRBV5-1 and TRBJ2-3, is KAGVTQTPRYLIKTRGQQVTLSCSPISGHRSVSWYQQTPGQGLQFLFEYFSETQRNKGNFPGRFSGRQFSNSRSEMNVSTLELGDSALYLCASSLEQSTDTQYFGPGTRLTVL.

The chain employs TRBV3-1 (or the pseudogene TRBV3-2) and TRBJ2-2; a possible D gene is TRBD2 (6 bases). Per the germline V gene, CDR1 is LGHDT and CDR2 is YNNKEL (reference sequence). Trimming stripped 2 bases from V and 6 bases from J, with 22 bases between. CDR3 length equals 18 residues. DNA of the CDR3: TGTGCCAGCAGCCAAAAGCGCGGGGCCAGGACAAGGGCCGGGGAGCTGTTTTTT. Translation: CASSQKRGARTRAGELFF.

The V and J genes are TRBV6-1 and TRBJ1-2; D remains unclear. V lost 1 base and J lost 7, with 7 bases in between. This CDR3 is built from 12 residues. CDR1 and CDR2 from the germline V gene are MNHNS and SASEGT. CDR3 coding DNA: TGTGCCAGCAGTGAAGTTTCTTTTGGCTACACCTTC. Translated: CASSEVSFGYTF.